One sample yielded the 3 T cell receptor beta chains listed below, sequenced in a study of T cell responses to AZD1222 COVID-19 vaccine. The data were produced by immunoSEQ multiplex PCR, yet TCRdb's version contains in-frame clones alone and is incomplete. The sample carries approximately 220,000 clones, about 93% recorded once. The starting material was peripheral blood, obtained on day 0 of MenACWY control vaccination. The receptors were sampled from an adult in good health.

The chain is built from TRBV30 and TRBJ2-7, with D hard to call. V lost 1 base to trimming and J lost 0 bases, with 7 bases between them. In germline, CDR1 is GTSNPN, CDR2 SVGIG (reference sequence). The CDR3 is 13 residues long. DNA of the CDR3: TGTGCCTGGAGTGAGGGCAGCTCCTACGAGCAGTACTTC. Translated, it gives CAWSEGSSYEQYF.

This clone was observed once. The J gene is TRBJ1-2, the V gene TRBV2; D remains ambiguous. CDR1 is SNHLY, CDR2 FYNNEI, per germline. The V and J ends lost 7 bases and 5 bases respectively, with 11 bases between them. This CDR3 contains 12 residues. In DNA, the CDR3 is TGTGCCAGCAATCCAGGATTTTATGGCTACACCTTC. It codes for CASNPGFYGYTF.

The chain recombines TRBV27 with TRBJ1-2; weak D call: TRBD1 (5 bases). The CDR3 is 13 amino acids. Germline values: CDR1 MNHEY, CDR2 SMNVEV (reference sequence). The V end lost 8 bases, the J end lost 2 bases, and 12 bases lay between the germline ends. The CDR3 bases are TGTGCCAGCGGCGACAGCTTAAACTATGGCTACACCTTC. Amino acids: CASGDSLNYGYTF.